Reported below is one T cell receptor beta chain. This entry belongs to a study of identical twins. TCRdb redid the calling of the 5' RACE reads with MiXCR, one entry per CDR3 protein. The sample contains about 570,000 distinct CDR3 sequences, more than 9% of which appear only once. These data also formed part of another study, on yellow fever vaccine responses in identical twins.

Sequenced input: PBMCs. The sequence was obtained from a woman younger than 35 in good health.

CDR3 nucleotide sequence: TGTGCCAGCAGCCCAAGGGAGGGGACCTACGAGCAGTACTTC. Translated, it gives CASSPREGTYEQYF. The chain couples TRBV7-2 to TRBJ2-7; TRBD2 aligns across 7 bases. The V gene end was trimmed by 5 bases and the J gene end by 2 bases; junction bases not matched to a gene: 6. CDR1 is SGHTA and CDR2 is FQGNSA in the germline V gene. The CDR3 runs 14 residues. Full variable domain (outside the CDR3, taken from reference TRBV7-2 and TRBJ2-7): GAGVSQSPSNKVTEKGKDVELRCDPISGHTALYWYRQSLGQGLEFLIYFQGNSAPDKSGLPSDRFSAERTGGSVSTLTIQRTQQEDSAVYLCASSPREGTYEQYFGPGTRLTVT.